The source of this T cell receptor (beta chain) is a study of cytomegalovirus exposure and HLA in healthy donors. Study findings and constraints: Certain indistinguishable V segments, among them TRBV6-2 and TRBV6-3, were excluded. Later genetic work tied a missense DCLRE1C variant to beta-chain V and J trimming.

The germline V gene encodes CDR1 MNHNS and CDR2 SASEGT. The CDR3 is 15 residues long. V lost 7 bases, J lost 8 bases, and 11 bases stayed unmatched. A multiplex PCR was run with 60 Vbeta primers and 13 Jbeta primers. This table comes from immunoSEQ multiplex PCR, and its TCRdb copy is limited to in-frame clones, with some not included. Of fewer than 100,000 clones listed, 78% are singletons. Remarks on this clone: Its antigen is not identified.

V gene TRBV6-1 combines with J gene TRBJ2-1, with 10 bases lining up with TRBD2. The sequence was collected from a woman in her thirties or forties in good health and CMV-seropositive. Specimen: PBMCs. The CDR3 here is CASNALAGEGDEQFF. The CDR3, as DNA: TGTGCCAGCAACGCCCTAGCGGGAGAGGGAGATGAGCAGTTCTTC.